This T cell receptor beta chain originates from a study of a mutant IDH1 vaccine in newly diagnosed glioma. Method: immunoSEQ multiplex PCR; TCRdb's copy keeps in-frame clones and lacks some. The data contain about 98,000 clones, about 90% of them seen just once; the ten biggest clones take up roughly 0.54%. Sample time point: baseline, week 1 (first vaccination visit). Documented treatment: pre-vaccination baseline after standard-of-care therapy. For this clone: The junction shows a germline mismatch at one end, possibly a read error.

CDR3 length: 13 residues. Germline V gene sequence: CDR1 MNHEY, CDR2 SVGAGI. Sample: PBMCs, taken from a glioma patient treated with radiotherapy, temozolomide or both. The TCR originated in a woman aged 50 to 60 with glioma. The chain links TRBV6-5 to TRBJ2-7; TRBD1 is a possible D gene (5 bases). The DNA for the CDR3 is TGTGCCAGCAGTTATGGACAATCTTACGAGCAGCACTTC. Translating gives CASSYGQSYEQHF.